This T cell receptor (beta chain) was found in a study of patients and donors after allogeneic stem cell transplantation. V was cut by 7 bases and J by 3 bases, with 12 bases left in between. Germline values: CDR1 LGHNT, CDR2 FRNRAP. The CDR3 is made up of 14 amino acids. TCRdb processed the RT-PCR reads anew with MiXCR; each CDR3 protein has one entry. The sample lists about 960,000 distinct CDR3 sequences, about a sixth seen once, with 5.5% to 6.5% in the top ten. This receptor was identified in a human donor who was either an allogeneic HSCT recipient or a stem cell or donor lymphocyte infusion donor (not recorded which). It is not recorded whose cells these are; they may come from a transplant donor. Sequenced: blood, either unsorted or a sorted T cell fraction (not recorded which). The chain employs TRBV12-5 and TRBJ2-2; D may be TRBD1 (5 bases). The CDR3 region is CASVFGRDTGELFF. For the CDR3, the DNA is TGTGCTAGTGTGTTCGGCAGGGACACCGGGGAGCTGTTTTTT.